This T cell receptor beta chain derives from a study of cytomegalovirus exposure and HLA in healthy donors. This PCR relied on a set of 60 Vbeta primers and 13 Jbeta primers. Sequenced by immunoSEQ multiplex PCR; TCRdb stores in-frame clones only, minus some. The sample lists approximately 150,000 clones; about 69% were seen once. The V gene's germline CDR1 is SGDLS and CDR2 YYNGEE. Between the trimmed V and J ends, which lost 0 bases and 2 bases, there was a span of 9 bases. The CDR3 consists of 14 residues. This rearrangement joins TRBV9 to TRBJ2-7, with a tentative D call TRBD1 (5 bases). Sequenced input: PBMCs. This receptor was obtained from a human donor in good health. The CDR3 DNA reads as TGTGCCAGCAGCGTAGACCTAGGGGCCTACGAGCAGTACTTC. Amino acids: CASSVDLGAYEQYF.